These T cell receptor beta chains were read from a single sample in a study of beta chain features in type 1 diabetes. The table came from immunoSEQ multiplex PCR; TCRdb's copy has only in-frame clones and leaves some out. The sample shows approximately 100,000 clones, under 30% of them seen only once. The material sequenced was central memory CD4+ T cells from blood. These receptors were taken from a woman younger than 35 with type 1 diabetes. Each CDR3 is given with its conserved first and last residue. D genes are given only for firm matches. Size is stated for part of the rows, as once, few or many counts, or as a class when the clone is expanded.

clone_size: few; v_call: TRBV5-1; j_call: TRBJ2-2; d_call: -; cdr3_nt: TGCGCCAGCAGCCTCCGGACTATCGGGTCCGGGGAGCTGTTTTTT; cdr3_aa: CASSLRTIGSGELFF
clone_size: -; v_call: TRBV7-9; j_call: TRBJ1-2; d_call: -; cdr3_nt: TGTGCCAGCAGCCCCGGACAGCGCTATGGCTACACCTTC; cdr3_aa: CASSPGQRYGYTF
clone_size: -; v_call: TRBV4-1; j_call: TRBJ2-3; d_call: TRBD1; cdr3_nt: TGCGCCAGCAGCCAAGGGACAGGGTACACAGATACGCAGTATTTT; cdr3_aa: CASSQGTGYTDTQYF
clone_size: -; v_call: TRBV20-1; j_call: TRBJ2-1; d_call: -; cdr3_nt: TGCAGTCAAACCTCGGACAATGAGCAGTTCTTC; cdr3_aa: CSQTSDNEQFF
clone_size: -; v_call: TRBV7-9; j_call: TRBJ2-3; d_call: TRBD1; cdr3_nt: TGTGCCAGCAGCTCGGACAGGGGGGACTTCACAGATACGCAGTATTTT; cdr3_aa: CASSSDRGDFTDTQYF
clone_size: -; v_call: TRBV4-2; j_call: TRBJ2-7; d_call: TRBD2; cdr3_nt: TGTGCCAGCAGCCAAGACCTGGGGGGTAAATCGGGACTAGCGTTGGACTACGAGCAGTACTTC; cdr3_aa: CASSQDLGGKSGLALDYEQYF
clone_size: -; v_call: TRBV5-1; j_call: TRBJ1-1; d_call: -; cdr3_nt: TGCGCCAGCAGCTTGGGGCCGAACACTGAAGCTTTCTTT; cdr3_aa: CASSLGPNTEAFF
clone_size: -; v_call: TRBV6-5; j_call: TRBJ1-1; d_call: -; cdr3_nt: TGTGCCAGCAGGTGGGGGGGGGCAAGCACTGAAGCTTTCTTT; cdr3_aa: CASRWGGASTEAFF
clone_size: few; v_call: TRBV5-1; j_call: TRBJ2-3; d_call: -; cdr3_nt: TGCGCCAGCAGCAATGCGGGAAGGGGGCGCACAGATACGCAGTATTTT; cdr3_aa: CASSNAGRGRTDTQYF
clone_size: few; v_call: TRBV5-4; j_call: TRBJ1-2; d_call: -; cdr3_nt: TGTGCCAGCAGCTTTTTATCCGCTAACTATGGCTACACCTTC; cdr3_aa: CASSFLSANYGYTF
clone_size: -; v_call: TRBV27; j_call: TRBJ2-7; d_call: TRBD2; cdr3_nt: TGTGCCAGCAGTTTGTCCGGGAGGGCTGCCTACGAGCAGTACTTC; cdr3_aa: CASSLSGRAAYEQYF
clone_size: -; v_call: TRBV7-2; j_call: TRBJ2-5; d_call: -; cdr3_nt: TGTGCCAGCAGCCCCGGGACTGCCCAAGAGACCCAGTACTTC; cdr3_aa: CASSPGTAQETQYF
clone_size: -; v_call: TRBV4-3; j_call: TRBJ1-1; d_call: -; cdr3_nt: TGCGCCAGCAGCCAAGATAGGGCAGGGATGAGAGCTTTCTTT; cdr3_aa: CASSQDRAGMRAFF
clone_size: few; v_call: TRBV29-1; j_call: TRBJ1-4; d_call: -; cdr3_nt: TGCAGCGTGACCGGGACTGACAACAACTATAATGAAAAACTGTTTTTT; cdr3_aa: CSVTGTDNNYNEKLFF
clone_size: few; v_call: TRBV5-6; j_call: TRBJ2-2; d_call: TRBD2; cdr3_nt: TGTGCCAGCAGCTACGGGGGGTACACCGGGGAGCTGTTTTTT; cdr3_aa: CASSYGGYTGELFF
clone_size: few; v_call: TRBV4-3; j_call: TRBJ2-5; d_call: -; cdr3_nt: TGCGCCAGCAGCCCACAGGTAGAACAAGAGACCCAGTACTTC; cdr3_aa: CASSPQVEQETQYF
clone_size: -; v_call: TRBV28; j_call: TRBJ2-7; d_call: -; cdr3_nt: TGTGCCAGCAGGGCGGGACAGAACTACGAGCAGTACTTC; cdr3_aa: CASRAGQNYEQYF
clone_size: few; v_call: TRBV29-1; j_call: TRBJ1-1; d_call: -; cdr3_nt: TGCAGCGCTGGACATCCGATTGCCACTGAAGCTTTCTTT; cdr3_aa: CSAGHPIATEAFF
clone_size: -; v_call: TRBV27; j_call: TRBJ1-2; d_call: -; cdr3_nt: TGTGCCAGCAGTTTGAAAGGGGGTGGGAACTATGGCTACACCTTC; cdr3_aa: CASSLKGGGNYGYTF
clone_size: -; v_call: TRBV6-6; j_call: TRBJ2-1; d_call: TRBD1; cdr3_nt: TGTGCCAGCAACAAACCCGGGACAGGCTACAATGAGCAGTTCTTC; cdr3_aa: CASNKPGTGYNEQFF
clone_size: -; v_call: TRBV28; j_call: TRBJ2-6; d_call: -; cdr3_nt: TGTGCCAGCAGTTTAGCAGGGGCCAGTTCTGGGGCCAACGTCCTGACTTTC; cdr3_aa: CASSLAGASSGANVLTF
clone_size: -; v_call: TRBV5-1; j_call: TRBJ2-1; d_call: TRBD1; cdr3_nt: TGCGCCAGCACCGGGACAGGGGGCCCCAATGAGCAGTTCTTC; cdr3_aa: CASTGTGGPNEQFF
clone_size: few; v_call: TRBV6-5; j_call: TRBJ1-1; d_call: TRBD1; cdr3_nt: TGTGCCAGCAGTCCCCGGGACAGAAGGATGGGTGAAGCTTTCTTT; cdr3_aa: CASSPRDRRMGEAFF
clone_size: -; v_call: TRBV2; j_call: TRBJ1-3; d_call: -; cdr3_nt: TGTGCCAGCAGTGAACGGGGGAGGCGCGGAAACACCATATATTTT; cdr3_aa: CASSERGRRGNTIYF
clone_size: -; v_call: TRBV10-3; j_call: TRBJ2-2; d_call: TRBD1; cdr3_nt: TGTGCCATCAGGGGCTGGACAGGGGAGGCCGGGGAGCTGTTTTTT; cdr3_aa: CAIRGWTGEAGELFF
clone_size: -; v_call: TRBV21-1; j_call: TRBJ1-5; d_call: -; cdr3_nt: TGTGCCAGCAGCAAAGAGGGGCCCCCGGACAGGGTTGGTCAGCCCCAGCATTTT; cdr3_aa: CASSKEGPPDRVGQPQHF
clone_size: few; v_call: TRBV19; j_call: TRBJ1-5; d_call: -; cdr3_nt: TGTGCCAGTAAAGGGACACTAGGACGTCAGCCCCAGCATTTT; cdr3_aa: CASKGTLGRQPQHF
clone_size: -; v_call: TRBV10-2; j_call: TRBJ2-7; d_call: -; cdr3_nt: TGCGCCAGCAGTGAGTCGAGTATTTCCTACGAGCAGTACTTC; cdr3_aa: CASSESSISYEQYF
clone_size: few; v_call: TRBV6-1; j_call: TRBJ2-2; d_call: TRBD1; cdr3_nt: TGTGCCAGCAACAGGGGTTCAGCGACCACCGGGGAGCTGTTTTTT; cdr3_aa: CASNRGSATTGELFF
clone_size: -; v_call: TRBV20-1; j_call: TRBJ2-1; d_call: -; cdr3_nt: TGCAGTGCTCTTGCCGCTAGCCGGTTCTTC; cdr3_aa: CSALAASRFF
clone_size: -; v_call: TRBV4-3; j_call: TRBJ2-3; d_call: TRBD1; cdr3_nt: TGCGCCAGCAGCCAAGTTGACAGGGGGGGAAATACGCAGTATTTT; cdr3_aa: CASSQVDRGGNTQYF
clone_size: -; v_call: TRBV19; j_call: TRBJ1-2; d_call: TRBD1; cdr3_nt: TGTGCCAGTAGGCGCGAGCCGGGACAGTATGGCTACACCTTC; cdr3_aa: CASRREPGQYGYTF
clone_size: -; v_call: TRBV30; j_call: TRBJ1-2; d_call: -; cdr3_nt: TGTGCCTGGAGTGTAGGACAGTGGGCCTATGGCTACACCTTC; cdr3_aa: CAWSVGQWAYGYTF
clone_size: -; v_call: TRBV5-1; j_call: TRBJ2-1; d_call: -; cdr3_nt: TGCGCCAGCAGCTTGTCTAGTGACTTCTACAATGAGCAGTTCTTC; cdr3_aa: CASSLSSDFYNEQFF
clone_size: few; v_call: TRBV19; j_call: TRBJ1-5; d_call: TRBD1; cdr3_nt: TGTGCCAGTATCGACCGGGACAGGGGATGGCAGCCCCAGCATTTT; cdr3_aa: CASIDRDRGWQPQHF